This T cell receptor (beta chain) was observed in a study of T-cell reconstitution after alpha-beta-depleted transplantation in children. This sample's TCRbeta library carried unique molecular identifier barcodes. TCRdb recomputed calls from the PCR reads with MiXCR, one row per CDR3 protein. The sample lists fewer than 1 million distinct CDR3 sequences, 16% seen once, with around 4.5% in the top ten. This CDR3 region has 14 residues. Trimming stripped 0 bases from V and 2 bases from J, with 7 bases between. Germline-derived CDR1 and CDR2 are KGHSH and LQKENI. This TCR was sampled from a male patient younger than 18 who had a stem cell transplant for acute lymphoblastic leukemia, so the T cells may come from the graft donor. Here the sequenced sample was PBMCs, mostly from graft donor cells, taken 360 days after TCRalphabeta/CD19-depleted stem cell transplant. The chain links TRBV18 to TRBJ1-1; D not certain. CDR3 loop: CASSPPWVNTEAFF. CDR3 nucleotides: TGTGCCAGCTCACCACCCTGGGTAAACACTGAAGCTTTCTTT.